Described below is a single T cell receptor beta chain sequence and its context. Being one base from a much bigger clone, this may be a read error. This specimen comes from a study of blood T cells in healthy people across ages. CDR1 is MGHDK and CDR2 is SYGVNS in the germline V gene. This CDR3 has 13 residues. The second PCR ran roughly 6 to 11 cycles with a sample-barcoded 5' primer and J-beta primers. TCRdb passed the 5' RACE reads through MiXCR, listing each CDR3 protein once. The data contain about 1.6 million distinct CDR3 sequences, roughly a third of them seen just once; the ten biggest clones take up approximately 11%.

The TCR sequence derives from a woman aged 25-40 years in good health. Sequences were obtained from blood. J is TRBJ2-7 and V is TRBV25-1; TRBD1 or TRBD2 may be the D gene (5 bases each). The CDR3 nucleotides read TGTGCCGGCAGTGAAAGGGGACCCTACGAGCAGTACTTC. It is translated as CAGSERGPYEQYF.